The 21 T cell receptor beta chains below were found in one sample sequenced in a study of blood T cell repertoires in COVID-19. Using immunoSEQ multiplex PCR, the repertoire was profiled, and TCRdb retains in-frame clones only, with some absent. The sample carries about 180,000 clones, 78% recorded once. The sequenced sample consisted of PBMCs or T cells enriched from blood (not recorded which). These receptors all come from a woman in her fifties or sixties who had recovered from COVID-19.

The chain carries TRBV27 and TRBJ2-2; possible D gene TRBD2, 6 bases. Trimming took 6 bases from V and 4 from J, leaving 21 bases between them. The V gene's germline CDR1 is MNHEY and CDR2 SMNVEV (reference sequence). The CDR3 contains 17 residues. Written as DNA, the CDR3 is TGTGCCAGCAGACCTCCTCGGGGGAACCCCAGCACCGGGGAGCTGTTTTTT. Its translation is CASRPPRGNPSTGELFF.

V gene TRBV3-1 (or the pseudogene TRBV3-2) combines with J gene TRBJ2-1; the D gene is possibly TRBD1 (6 bases). V lost 0 bases, J lost 7 bases, and 10 bases lay in between. Germline assignment: CDR1 LGHDT and CDR2 YNNKEL (reference sequence). This CDR3 is 14 amino acids long. CDR3 DNA sequence: TGTGCCAGCAGCCAAGATAAAGGGACAAATGAGCAGTTCTTC. Translating gives CASSQDKGTNEQFF.

This sequence joins TRBV19 and TRBJ2-1, with D possibly matching TRBD2 (5 bases). V gave up 7 bases and J gave up 0 bases, with 10 bases separating them. This CDR3 has 14 amino acids. The V gene's germline CDR1 is LNHDA and CDR2 SQIVND (reference sequence). CDR3 nucleotide sequence: TGTGCCAGTAAGAGGGAGAGCTCCTACAATGAGCAGTTCTTC. Its protein product is CASKRESSYNEQFF.

The chain carries TRBV6-5 and TRBJ2-1; 7 bases map to TRBD2. Trimming cost V 6 bases and J 2 bases; bases outside gene matches: 4. Germline V gives CDR1 MNHEY, CDR2 SVGAGI. The CDR3 is 14 amino acids. CDR3 residues: CASRDLAAYNEQFF. CDR3 coding DNA: TGTGCCAGCAGGGACCTAGCGGCCTACAATGAGCAGTTCTTC.

J is TRBJ2-6 and V is TRBV10-3, with 8 positions matching TRBD1. Per the germline V gene, CDR1 is ENHRY and CDR2 is SYGVKD. With 0 bases clipped from V and 2 bases from J, the junction kept 3 bases outside the gene matches. The CDR3 length is 17 residues. CDR3: CAISESLQGAGANVLTF. In nucleotides, the CDR3 is TGTGCCATCAGTGAGTCGCTACAGGGGGCTGGGGCCAACGTCCTGACTTTC.

The gene calls are TRBV7-8 and TRBJ1-5; D is uncertain. CDR3 length: 13 residues. Germline V CDR1 and CDR2: SGHVS, FQNEAQ. V lost 2 bases to trimming and J lost 3 bases, with 5 bases between them. The CDR3 here is CASSLTVNQPQHF. CDR3 sequence (DNA): TGTGCCAGCAGCTTAACAGTCAATCAGCCCCAGCATTTT.

Concerning this clone: This sample includes further DNA sequences coding for the same CDR3. The CDR3 DNA follows: TGTGCCAGCAGCTTAAGGGGCCTGAACACTGAAGCTTTCTTT. Its protein product is CASSLRGLNTEAFF. This chain links TRBV7-3 with TRBJ1-1; the D gene is possibly TRBD1 (5 bases). The length of the CDR3 is 14 residues. V lost 1 base, J lost 0 bases, and 6 bases lay in between. CDR1 and CDR2 (germline): SGHTA, FQGTGA.

The chain uses TRBV7-2 and TRBJ1-4, with a possible D match to TRBD1 (5 bases). V lost 4 bases, J lost 1 base, and 13 bases lay in between. The germline V gene has CDR1 SGHTA and CDR2 FQGNSA. The CDR3 sequence is 16 residues long. CDR3 nucleotide sequence: TGTGCCAGCAGCTCCACACGGCAGGGAACTAATGAAAAACTGTTTTTT. This gives the protein CASSSTRQGTNEKLFF.

The chain employs TRBV11-1 and TRBJ2-7; D might be TRBD2 (5 bases). Trimming left V 5 bases short and J 9 bases short, with 26 bases between. The germline CDR1 and CDR2 sequences are SGHAT and FQDESV (reference sequence). This CDR3 region has 16 residues. The CDR3 loop reads CASSPSGWAGGFGQYF. CDR3 coding DNA: TGTGCCAGCAGCCCGTCTGGGTGGGCTGGAGGATTCGGGCAGTACTTC.

The chain uses TRBV7-9 and TRBJ2-3, with TRBD2 identical over 14 bases. The germline V gene encodes CDR1 SEHNR and CDR2 FQNEAQ (reference sequence). The CDR3 covers 18 residues. The J segment lost 2 bases and the V segment lost 4 bases, leaving 8 bases of the junction unmatched. Here the CDR3 reads CASSWGLAGARNTDTQYF. The DNA of the CDR3 is TGTGCCAGCAGCTGGGGACTAGCGGGAGCACGGAACACAGATACGCAGTATTTT.

The chain carries TRBV28 and TRBJ2-7; 7 nucleotides match TRBD2. The germline V gene has CDR1 MDHEN and CDR2 SYDVKM. V shed 2 bases and J 2 bases; nucleotides not matched to a gene: 6. There are 15 residues in the CDR3. The CDR3 nucleotides are TGTGCCAGCAGTTTAGGGGCGGGAGTGACCTACGAGCAGTACTTC. Amino acids: CASSLGAGVTYEQYF.

This clone was recorded once. This chain joins TRBV4-3 and TRBJ2-5, with TRBD2 matching over 11 bases. This CDR3 spans 16 amino acids. V gave up 1 base and J gave up 1 base; unmatched junction bases: 2. Per germline, CDR1 LGHNA and CDR2 YSLEER. The CDR3 here is CASSQGLAGFQETQYF. The CDR3 nucleotides read TGCGCCAGCAGCCAAGGACTAGCGGGGTTCCAAGAGACCCAGTACTTC.

V and J are TRBV6-5 and TRBJ1-5, with a weak D call TRBD1 (6 bases). Germline CDR1 is MNHEY and CDR2 is SVGAGI. This CDR3 has 13 residues. The V and J ends lost 6 bases and 6 bases respectively, with 12 bases between them. The CDR3 DNA reads TGTGCCAGCAGCCCCGGCAGGGGTCAGCCCCAGCATTTT. This gives the protein CASSPGRGQPQHF.

The chain uses TRBV7-2 and TRBJ2-3; TRBD2 matches 12 bases. J lost 2 bases, V lost 1 base, and 7 bases had no gene match. The CDR3 totals 18 residues. Germline-derived CDR1 and CDR2 are SGHTA and FQGNSA. The CDR3 spells CASSLVASGRASTDTQYF. In DNA form, the CDR3 reads TGTGCCAGCAGCTTAGTGGCTAGCGGGAGGGCGTCCACAGATACGCAGTATTTT.

This clone has only one observation. This sequence joins TRBV7-8 and TRBJ2-4; D possibly corresponds to TRBD2 (6 bases). Germline CDR1 reads SGHVS; CDR2 reads FQNEAQ. V shed 5 bases and J shed 1 base, with 15 bases lying between them. This CDR3 has 16 residues. The DNA of the CDR3 is TGTGCCAGCAGCCCTCCCGGGGACTGGGCCAAAAACATTCAGTACTTC. The encoded protein is CASSPPGDWAKNIQYF.

The rearrangement links TRBV14 to TRBJ2-7; D remains ambiguous. V gave up 5 bases and J gave up 6 bases, with 8 bases separating them. Germline CDR1 SGHDN, CDR2 FVKESK. CDR3 length: 11 residues. The CDR3 sequence: CASSAASEQYF. The CDR3 coding sequence is TGTGCCAGCAGCGCCGCCAGCGAGCAGTACTTC.

The V call is TRBV19, the J call TRBJ2-1, with TRBD2 matching 9 bases. There are 20 residues in the CDR3. Germline V gene lookup returns CDR1 LNHDA and CDR2 SQIVND (reference sequence). V lost 0 bases and J lost 0; bases outside the gene matches: 12. CDR3 nucleotides: TGTGCCAGTAGTATAGAGGGGTTCGGGACTAGCCCCAGCTCCTACAATGAGCAGTTCTTC. This sequence encodes CASSIEGFGTSPSSYNEQFF. The whole variable domain, filled in from reference TRBV19 and TRBJ2-1, reads DGGITQSPKYLFRKEGQNVTLSCEQNLNHDAMYWYRQDPGQGLRLIYYSQIVNDFQKGDIAEGYSVSREKKESFPLTVTSAQKNPTAFYLCASSIEGFGTSPSSYNEQFFGPGTRLTVL.

V is TRBV7-8 and J is TRBJ1-5; 8 nucleotides match TRBD1. The germline gives CDR1 SGHVS, CDR2 FQNEAQ. Trimming cost V 0 bases and J 8 bases; bases outside gene matches: 9. The CDR3 runs to 16 residues. The CDR3 loop is CASSLAYAGGGEPQHF. CDR3 sequence (DNA): TGTGCCAGCAGCTTAGCGTACGCAGGGGGCGGGGAGCCCCAGCATTTT.

CDR3 coding DNA: TGTGCCAGGATCCCTGGTTGGATTATACAGGGGGCTGAAGCTTTCTTT. This encodes CARIPGWIIQGAEAFF. The chain links TRBV11-2 to TRBJ1-1; 8 positions agree with TRBD1. Germline V gene lookup returns CDR1 SGHAT and CDR2 FQNNGV. This CDR3 comprises 16 residues. Germline trimming cut 9 bases from V and 6 bases from J; bases unmatched to any gene: 18.

The V gene is TRBV6-5, the J gene TRBJ1-1; D is unclear. Germline CDR1 MNHEY, CDR2 SVGAGI. V shed 2 bases and J shed 7 bases, with 11 bases lying between them. The CDR3 has 13 amino acids. The CDR3 reads CASSYRGNDEAFF. The CDR3 DNA reads TGTGCCAGCAGTTACAGAGGGAATGATGAAGCTTTCTTT.

This clone was counted once. The chain recombines TRBV10-2 with TRBJ2-3; the D is unclear. Looked up from germline, CDR1 is WSHSY and CDR2 is SAAADI. V dropped 4 bases and J dropped 3 bases, with 8 bases sitting between them. This CDR3 is 13 amino acids long. As DNA, the CDR3 is TGCGCCAGCAGTGGCCAACTTACAGATACGCAGTATTTT. Its protein is CASSGQLTDTQYF.